One sample yielded the 24 T cell receptor beta chains listed below, sequenced in a study of Graves' ophthalmopathy and Graves' hyperthyroidism. RNA transcripts were the template, and TCR beta CDR3 regions were amplified from them. Second-round multiplex PCR came after first-round RT-PCR with HTBI primers. TCRdb reprocessed the multiplex PCR reads with MiXCR, giving one entry per CDR3 protein. There are 500,000 to 700,000 distinct CDR3 sequences in the sample; 39% occur only once, and around 4.6% lies in the top ten. Sequencing used peripheral blood or thyroid tissue (not recorded which). These receptor sequences come from an adult man with Graves' hyperthyroidism.

V and J are TRBV7-2 and TRBJ1-1; 10 positions agree with TRBD1. Trimming removed 5 bases from V and 11 bases from J; junction bases left unmatched: 17. This CDR3 is built from 16 residues. Germline CDR1 and CDR2: SGHTA and FQGNSA. CDR3 loop: CASSATGTGDQPLAFF. The CDR3 nucleotides read TGTGCCAGCAGCGCTACCGGGACAGGGGATCAGCCCCTGGCTTTCTTT.

This clonotype occurred many times. V and J are TRBV5-1 and TRBJ1-2; D remains unclear. Germline CDR1 reads SGHRS; CDR2 reads YFSETQ. V lost 4 bases to trimming and J lost 4 bases, with 14 bases between them. The CDR3 covers 14 residues. CDR3 in amino acids: CASSLLGGGYGYTF. The CDR3 nucleotides are TGCGCCAGCAGCCTGCTTGGAGGCGGCTATGGCTACACCTTC.

The chain carries TRBV7-2 and TRBJ2-1; D is perhaps TRBD2 (6 bases). The length of the CDR3 is 16 residues. Germline V CDR1 and CDR2: SGHTA, FQGNSA. V was clipped by 5 bases and J by 0 bases, with 14 bases between them. Here the CDR3 DNA reads TGTGCCAGCAGCCCCGCTAGCGCCAGCTCCTACAATGAGCAGTTCTTC. It translates to CASSPASASSYNEQFF.

Of note for this clonotype: It may be a read error: a sequence one base away is much more abundant. V gene TRBV19 combines with J gene TRBJ1-2; D is unclear. Germline V gene lookup returns CDR1 LNHDA and CDR2 SQIVND (reference sequence). The V end was cut by 1 base, the J end by 4 bases, with 10 bases between. The CDR3 runs to 14 residues. DNA for the CDR3: TGTGCCAGTAGTATAGTGTCGGGCTCCTATGGCTACACCTTC. Translated, it gives CASSIVSGSYGYTF.

A single count supports this clonotype. The V gene is TRBV29-1, the J gene TRBJ1-2; D not certain. Germline CDR1 is SQVTM and CDR2 is ANQGSEA. V was pared by 8 bases and J by 0 bases, with 22 bases between. CDR3 size: 16 residues. In DNA form, the CDR3 reads TGCAGCTTAGAATTAGCAGCCACTATTTCTAACTATGGCTACACCTTC. It translates to CSLELAATISNYGYTF.

This clonotype has only a few counts. The J gene is TRBJ2-5, the V gene TRBV5-1; D is possibly TRBD1 (7 bases). CDR1 and CDR2 from the germline V gene are SGHRS and YFSETQ. The CDR3 has 16 amino acids. Trimming pared 2 bases from V and 2 bases from J, leaving 16 bases between. CDR3 in amino acids: CASSFQGGVGQETQYF. The DNA for the CDR3 is TGCGCCAGCAGCTTCCAGGGGGGAGTTGGTCAAGAGACCCAGTACTTC.

The sample holds many counts of this clonotype. The genes are TRBV29-1 and TRBJ2-7, with D possibly being TRBD2 (7 bases). V lost 7 bases and J 3 bases, leaving 19 bases between the germline ends. The CDR3 sequence is 14 residues long. The germline CDR1 and CDR2 sequences are SQVTM and ANQGSEA. This CDR3 is CSGGQRGGNYEQYF. CDR3 nucleotides: TGCAGCGGGGGCCAGAGGGGGGGGAACTACGAGCAGTACTTC.

Comments on this clonotype: One end of the junction varies from germline; a read error may be responsible. This chain connects TRBV5-1 to TRBJ1-2, with 8 positions matching TRBD1. Germline V gene sequence: CDR1 SGHRS, CDR2 YFSETQ. The CDR3 length is 14 residues. CDR3 coding DNA: TGTGCCAGCAGCTTACAGGGGGGCTTCTATGGCTACACCTTC. It specifies CASSLQGGFYGYTF.

There are a few counts of this clonotype. This chain uses TRBV15 with TRBJ2-7, with TRBD1 matching over 7 bases. With 6 bases clipped from V and 7 bases from J, the junction kept 18 bases outside the gene matches. This CDR3 is built from 16 residues. From germline, CDR1 is LNHNV and CDR2 YYDKDF (reference sequence). The CDR3 DNA follows: TGTGCCACCAGTGACCCTGACAGGGAGTCGGTCAATGAGCAGTACTTC. Translating it yields CATSDPDRESVNEQYF.

In the case of this clonotype: Its ends do not fully match the called genes, so a read error is possible. CDR3 region: CTISQAYGQYF. The CDR3 DNA sequence: TGTACCATCAGTCAGGCCTACGGGCAGTACTTC. The chain joins TRBV10-3 to TRBJ2-7, with D unresolved. Germline-derived CDR1 and CDR2 are ENHRY and SYGVKD. The CDR3 consists of 11 residues.

The chain joins TRBV7-9 to TRBJ2-1; D remains ambiguous. CDR1 is SEHNR and CDR2 is FQNEAQ in the germline V gene (reference sequence). This CDR3 contains 14 residues. V lost 3 bases to trimming and J lost 7 bases, with 13 bases between them. CDR3 sequence (DNA): TGTGCCAGCAGCTTGGGCACGGTGGGGAATGAGCAGTTCTTC. Protein: CASSLGTVGNEQFF.

V usage is TRBV6-1 and J usage is TRBJ1-5; maybe TRBD1 (6 bases). Germline V lookup: CDR1 MNHNS, CDR2 SASEGT. The CDR3 spans 22 residues. Trimming pared 1 base from V and 1 base from J, leaving 29 bases between. The CDR3 loop reads CASSEGRGRRTNREGSNQPQHF. As DNA, the CDR3 is TGTGCCAGCAGTGAAGGACGGGGGCGAAGGACGAACAGGGAGGGGAGCAATCAGCCCCAGCATTTT.

The chain joins TRBV29-1 to TRBJ1-1; 7 nucleotides align to TRBD1. CDR3 length: 12 residues. CDR1 SQVTM and CDR2 ANQGSEA come from the germline V gene. As DNA, the CDR3 is TGCAGTACAGACAGGGTGGGTACTGAAGCTTTCTTT. Its protein is CSTDRVGTEAFF.

This clonotype was recorded many times. This chain uses TRBV6-1 with TRBJ1-2; maybe TRBD1 (6 bases). The CDR3 sequence is 13 residues long. Germline V CDR1 and CDR2: MNHNS, SASEGT. Trimming took off 5 bases at V and 4 bases at J, with 11 bases between the two ends. The CDR3 protein is CASSFRTVYGYTF. The CDR3, as DNA: TGTGCCAGCAGTTTTCGGACAGTCTATGGCTACACCTTC.

As regards this clonotype: This may arise from a read error, as a much more abundant clone is one base away. DNA of the CDR3: TGTGCCAGCAGTGGGGGAGGACTAGCGGAAGAGACCCAGTACTTC. It specifies CASSGGGLAEETQYF. The chain is built from TRBV2 and TRBJ2-5; TRBD2 agrees at 10 bases. CDR3 length: 15 residues. With 4 bases clipped from V and 3 bases from J, the junction kept 5 bases outside the gene matches. The germline CDR1 and CDR2 sequences are SNHLY and FYNNEI.

This chain uses TRBV24-1 with TRBJ2-3, with D perhaps matching TRBD2 (6 bases). Germline values: CDR1 KGHDR, CDR2 SFDVKD. Trimming removed 4 bases from V and 6 bases from J, with 13 bases in between. The CDR3 is 14 amino acids. CDR3 DNA sequence: TGTGCCACCAGTGAACTGGGACTGCCGGATACGCAGTATTTT. Protein: CATSELGLPDTQYF.

This clonotype showed up many times. The chain carries TRBV9 and TRBJ2-7; 8 bases line up with TRBD1. The length of the CDR3 is 14 residues. Germline values: CDR1 SGDLS, CDR2 YYNGEE. V lost 3 bases, J lost 0 bases, and 2 bases stayed unmatched. CDR3: CASSGGQGSYEQYF. CDR3 DNA sequence: TGTGCCAGCAGCGGTGGACAGGGCTCCTACGAGCAGTACTTC.

V usage is TRBV9 and J usage is TRBJ1-2, with a tentative D call TRBD1 (5 bases). Germline V gives CDR1 SGDLS, CDR2 YYNGEE. Trimming shortened V by 3 bases and J by 3 bases, and 15 bases separated the two germline ends. This CDR3 is 15 amino acids long. The CDR3 loop is CASSGLAGEDYGYTF. DNA for the CDR3: TGTGCCAGCAGCGGACTAGCGGGGGAGGACTATGGCTACACCTTC.

On this clonotype itself: The CDR3 ends on some other residue instead of the conserved phenylalanine or tryptophan, so this is likely a read error. Because the CDR3's place on the DNA is in doubt, the DNA is left out and the CDR3 is given as listed by TCRdb. The chain joins TRBV7-8 to TRBJ1-6; the tabulated D call, TRBD1, remains unverified against the DNA. The CDR3 is 12 amino acids long, termini counted. CDR1 and CDR2 (germline): SGHVS, FQNEAQ. The CDR3 reads CASSYRSSRDAA.

This rearrangement joins TRBV5-1 to TRBJ2-2; TRBD2 matches at 13 bases. V gave up 4 bases and J gave up 7 bases; unmatched junction bases: 4. CDR3 size: 15 residues. Germline-derived CDR1 and CDR2 are SGHRS and YFSETQ. Here the CDR3 DNA reads TGCGCCAGCAGCCTGGGGACTAGCGGGATCGGGGAGCTGTTTTTT. Its protein is CASSLGTSGIGELFF.

The genes are TRBV2 and TRBJ2-2; D ambiguous. The germline V gene encodes CDR1 SNHLY and CDR2 FYNNEI. The CDR3 length is 11 residues. V was clipped by 7 bases and J by 10 bases, with 10 bases between them. CDR3 sequence: CASKRSPELFF. The CDR3 nucleotides are TGTGCCAGCAAAAGGTCTCCGGAGCTGTTTTTT. The variable domain in full, completed from reference TRBV2 and TRBJ2-2, reads EPEVTQTPSHQVTQMGQEVILRCVPISNHLYFYWYRQILGQKVEFLVSFYNNEISEKSEIFDDQFSVERPDGSNFTLKIRSTKLEDSAMYFCASKRSPELFFGEGSRLTVL.

The rearrangement uses TRBV20-1 and TRBJ2-5, with TRBD1 identical over 9 bases. Per germline, CDR1 DFQATT and CDR2 SNEGSKA (reference sequence). V gave up 6 bases and J gave up 1 base; unmatched junction bases: 3. This CDR3 is 13 amino acids long. DNA for the CDR3: TGCAGTGCGGGGACAGGGCCCCAAGAGACCCAGTACTTC. This codes for CSAGTGPQETQYF.

The chain couples TRBV9 to TRBJ1-2; the D gene is possibly TRBD1 (5 bases). With 3 bases removed from V and 8 bases from J, the gap between germline ends came to 23 bases. Germline V gene sequence: CDR1 SGDLS, CDR2 YYNGEE. This CDR3 has 16 residues. CDR3 DNA sequence: TGTGCCAGCAGCGCAGTAGGGGCCCGATATCGGTGGGGCTACACCTTC. It specifies CASSAVGARYRWGYTF.

This clonotype was counted only a few times. CDR3 in amino acids: CASSIGEWQPQHF. Here the CDR3 DNA reads TGTGCCAGTAGTATAGGCGAGTGGCAGCCCCAGCATTTT. The genes are TRBV19 and TRBJ1-5; D unclear. Germline V CDR1 and CDR2: LNHDA, SQIVND (reference sequence). V lost 1 base and J lost 7, with 8 bases in between. The CDR3 extends over 13 amino acids.